The 6 T cell receptor beta chains given below trace back to one sample, sequenced in a study of immune evolution from preneoplasia to lung adenocarcinoma. Assay: immunoSEQ multiplex PCR; the TCRdb copy retains only in-frame clones and omits some. The data contain around 2,600 clones, around 87% of them singletons. The sample was FFPE adjacent normal lung tissue. Source of these receptors: a person between 65 and 79 years old with lung adenocarcinoma.

The V call is TRBV10-2, the J call TRBJ2-1, with TRBD2 matching over 8 bases. The CDR3 has 11 residues. V lost 10 bases to trimming and J lost 8 bases; unmatched junction nucleotides: 4. Looked up from germline, CDR1 is WSHSY and CDR2 is SAAADI. CDR3 region: CATGGGDEQFF. CDR3 nucleotide sequence: TGCGCCACCGGGGGGGGAGATGAGCAGTTCTTC.

The chain links TRBV9 to TRBJ1-2, with D unresolved. V shed 4 bases and J shed 0 bases, with 13 bases lying between them. The CDR3 covers 15 residues. The V gene's germline CDR1 is SGDLS and CDR2 YYNGEE. The CDR3 DNA reads TGTGCCAGCAGCTTATTTGACATAGCTAACTATGGCTACACCTTC. Protein product: CASSLFDIANYGYTF.

CDR3 loop: CASSPSGGDKSYEQYF. CDR3 sequence (DNA): TGTGCCAGCAGCCCATCCGGGGGGGATAAGTCCTACGAGCAGTACTTC. The gene calls are TRBV9 and TRBJ2-7; 8 bases map to TRBD2. Unmatched junction bases numbered 10, after V lost 4 bases and J lost 1 base. In germline, CDR1 is SGDLS, CDR2 YYNGEE. The CDR3 has 16 residues.

J is TRBJ1-2 and V is TRBV6-1; D unclear. Per the germline V gene, CDR1 is MNHNS and CDR2 is SASEGT. Trimming took 3 bases from V and 8 from J, leaving 10 bases between them. The CDR3 runs to 12 residues. CDR3 in amino acids: CASSDRWGGYTF. DNA for the CDR3: TGTGCCAGCAGTGACCGTTGGGGAGGCTACACCTTC.

V usage is TRBV5-6 and J usage is TRBJ1-5; D unclear. CDR1 is SGHDT, CDR2 YYEEEE, per germline. The V end was cut by 4 bases, the J end by 7 bases, with 12 bases between. The CDR3 contains 13 residues. The CDR3 is CASSLRSAQPQHF. CDR3 bases: TGTGCCAGCAGCCTGAGGTCCGCACAGCCCCAGCATTTT. Full variable domain (remainder filled in from reference TRBV5-6 and TRBJ1-5): DAGVTQSPTHLIKTRGQQVTLRCSPKSGHDTVSWYQQALGQGPQFIFQYYEEEERQRGNFPDRFSGHQFPNYSSELNVNALLLGDSALYLCASSLRSAQPQHFGDGTRLSIL.

This chain's CDR3 is CSVRDFLTDTQYF. In DNA, the CDR3 is TGCAGCGTTCGGGACTTCCTCACAGATACGCAGTATTTT. The J gene is TRBJ2-3, the V gene TRBV29-1; D might be TRBD2 (6 bases). The germline V gene encodes CDR1 SQVTM and CDR2 ANQGSEA. V lost 5 bases and J 2 bases, leaving 11 bases between the germline ends. The CDR3 is 13 residues long.